A single sample gave rise to the 18 T cell receptor beta chains below, sequenced in a study of tumor-infiltrating lymphocytes in localized non-small cell lung cancer. Sequencing used immunoSEQ multiplex PCR; TCRdb keeps in-frame clones, though not all of them. The table records 21,000 or so clones, around two thirds of them present only once. The sample consisted of lung tumor tissue. The receptors were sampled from a human donor with non-small cell lung cancer.

This chain links TRBV7-9 with TRBJ1-1, with no clear D. This CDR3 comprises 15 residues. In germline, CDR1 is SEHNR, CDR2 FQNEAQ (reference sequence). Trimming took 1 base from V and 1 from J, leaving 10 bases between them. Written as DNA, the CDR3 is TGTGCCAGCAGCTTAGTCGCCGCAACGAACACTGAAGCTTTCTTT. Encoded protein: CASSLVAATNTEAFF.

V gene TRBV18 combines with J gene TRBJ1-2, with D maybe TRBD1 (6 bases). V was shortened by 4 bases and J by 7 bases, with 13 bases between the two germline ends. The CDR3 is 13 residues long. CDR1 and CDR2 (germline): KGHSH, LQKENI. This CDR3 reads CASSLTGYGGYTF. The CDR3 region has the DNA TGTGCCAGCTCACTCACAGGGTACGGTGGCTACACCTTC.

This chain joins TRBV6-1 and TRBJ1-6, with D perhaps matching TRBD1 (5 bases). There are 16 residues in the CDR3. The V gene lost 4 bases and the J gene lost 7 bases, with 17 bases spanning the gap. Germline values: CDR1 MNHNS, CDR2 SASEGT. DNA for the CDR3: TGTGCCAGCAGTGGAGACAGCGGCTCCCCAAATTCACCCCTCCACTTT. Protein: CASSGDSGSPNSPLHF.

V and J are TRBV15 and TRBJ2-3; D assignment may be TRBD1 or TRBD2 (6 bases each). Trimming took 6 bases from V and 5 from J, leaving 15 bases between them. CDR1 LNHNV and CDR2 YYDKDF come from the germline V gene (reference sequence). The CDR3 has 14 amino acids. CDR3 in amino acids: CATSRPGARDTQYF. In nucleotides, the CDR3 is TGTGCCACCAGTCGTCCGGGGGCCAGAGATACGCAGTATTTT.

This clone was seen only once. V and J are TRBV7-3 and TRBJ2-5; 7 nucleotides align to TRBD1. After removal of 4 bases from V and 3 bases from J, the junction contained 5 bases not matched to a gene. The length of the CDR3 is 14 residues. CDR1 is SGHTA and CDR2 is FQGTGA in the germline V gene. CDR3 sequence reads: CASSSTGSKETQYF. DNA of the CDR3: TGTGCCAGCAGCTCGACAGGGTCGAAAGAGACCCAGTACTTC.

This clone turned up a few times. V gene TRBV6-5 combines with J gene TRBJ2-2, with a possible D match to TRBD2 (7 bases). The CDR3 length is 15 residues. Trimming took 7 bases from V and 0 from J, leaving 12 bases between them. Looked up from germline, CDR1 is MNHEY and CDR2 is SVGAGI. DNA of the CDR3: TGTGCCAGCAAGAGGGGGGGCGCGAACACCGGGGAGCTGTTTTTT. Translation gives CASKRGGANTGELFF.

The J gene is TRBJ2-2, the V gene TRBV5-1; 11 bases align to TRBD2. The germline V gene encodes CDR1 SGHRS and CDR2 YFSETQ. CDR3 size: 16 residues. V lost 0 bases and J lost 6; bases outside the gene matches: 4. The CDR3 sequence: CASSLASGGMSGELFF. The CDR3 DNA follows: TGCGCCAGCAGCTTGGCTAGCGGGGGGATGTCCGGGGAGCTGTTTTTT.

This clone was seen only once. The V gene is TRBV7-3, the J gene TRBJ1-2; D is ambiguous. CDR1 SGHTA and CDR2 FQGTGA come from the germline V gene. This CDR3 is built from 13 residues. The V and J ends lost 1 base and 4 bases respectively, with 7 bases between them. The CDR3 region is CASSLKAGYGYTF. CDR3 DNA: TGTGCCAGCAGCTTAAAAGCAGGCTATGGCTACACCTTC. The entire variable domain, with the rest obtained from reference TRBV7-3 and TRBJ1-2, is as follows: GAGVSQTPSNKVTEKGKYVELRCDPISGHTALYWYRQSLGQGPEFLIYFQGTGAADDSGLPNDRFFAVRPEGSVSTLKIQRTERGDSAVYLCASSLKAGYGYTFGSGTRLTVV.

The rearrangement uses TRBV4-3 and TRBJ1-4; 12 nucleotides line up with TRBD1. Losses at the gene ends were 1 base for V and 8 bases for J; bases not matched to a gene: 8. The germline gives CDR1 LGHNA, CDR2 YSLEER. This CDR3 spans 17 amino acids. CDR3 residues: CASSQGPGQGAREKLFF. DNA for the CDR3: TGCGCCAGCAGCCAAGGGCCGGGACAGGGGGCCCGGGAAAAACTGTTTTTT.

V is TRBV7-9 and J is TRBJ1-1; D unclear. V was trimmed by 6 bases and J by 2 bases, leaving 10 bases between them. Germline loops: CDR1 SEHNR, CDR2 FQNEAQ (reference sequence). This CDR3 spans 13 amino acids. Here the CDR3 DNA reads TGTGCCAGCAGGCATCTAACAAACACTGAAGCTTTCTTT. Translated, it gives CASRHLTNTEAFF. The full variable domain, in which reference TRBV7-9 and TRBJ1-1 provide the parts outside the CDR3, is DTGVSQNPRHKITKRGQNVTFRCDPISEHNRLYWYRQTLGQGPEFLTYFQNEAQLEKSRLLSDRFSAERPKGSFSTLEIQRTEQGDSAMYLCASRHLTNTEAFFGQGTRLTVV.

J is TRBJ1-1 and V is TRBV4-3; weak D call: TRBD1 (6 bases). The CDR3 runs to 13 residues. Trimming cost V 4 bases and J 5 bases, with 11 bases left between them. CDR1 is LGHNA, CDR2 YSLEER, per germline. The CDR3 nucleotides are TGCGCCAGCAGCCGAGACAGGAGGACTGAAGCTTTCTTT. It specifies CASSRDRRTEAFF.

This clone showed up just a few times. The chain couples TRBV7-2 to TRBJ1-5; perhaps TRBD1 as D (5 bases). The CDR3 extends over 14 amino acids. Trimming stripped 4 bases from V and 0 bases from J, with 7 bases between. Germline V gene sequence: CDR1 SGHTA, CDR2 FQGNSA. In DNA form, the CDR3 reads TGTGCCAGCAGCTCCCAGGGTAGCAATCAGCCCCAGCATTTT. It encodes CASSSQGSNQPQHF.

This chain joins TRBV6-5 and TRBJ1-1; the D is unclear. Germline CDR1 and CDR2: MNHEY and SVGAGI. Trimming took 1 base from V and 2 from J, leaving 11 bases between them. The CDR3 sequence is 15 residues long. CDR3 nucleotides: TGTGCCAGCAGTTACTACAGAACCTCCAACACTGAAGCTTTCTTT. It yields the protein CASSYYRTSNTEAFF.

This rearrangement joins TRBV6-5 to TRBJ2-7; D tentatively reads TRBD1 or TRBD2 (5 bases each). The CDR3 covers 12 residues. Germline V CDR1 and CDR2: MNHEY, SVGAGI. V lost 6 bases and J 7 bases, leaving 13 bases between the germline ends. CDR3 sequence: CASRTGTREQYF. The CDR3 DNA sequence: TGTGCCAGCAGAACCGGGACGAGGGAGCAGTACTTC.

V and J are TRBV30 and TRBJ1-5; D perhaps matches TRBD1 (5 bases). This CDR3 region has 14 residues. Germline CDR1 is GTSNPN and CDR2 is SVGIG (reference sequence). V shed 0 bases and J shed 4 bases, with 10 bases lying between them. CDR3 DNA sequence: TGTGCCTGGAGTGTCGGACAAATAAATCAGCCCCAGCATTTT. Amino acid sequence: CAWSVGQINQPQHF.

The CDR3 is CASSSTGIYNSPLHF. The CDR3 DNA is TGTGCCAGCAGCTCAACAGGGATATATAATTCACCCCTCCACTTT. The chain couples TRBV9 to TRBJ1-6, with D perhaps TRBD1 (6 bases). The CDR3 is 15 amino acids. Per germline, CDR1 SGDLS and CDR2 YYNGEE. V gave up 4 bases and J gave up 4 bases, with 12 bases separating them.

This clone has a single count. The genes are TRBV18 and TRBJ1-2, with D uncertain. This CDR3 comprises 14 residues. Germline CDR1 and CDR2: KGHSH and LQKENI. Trimming removed 3 bases at V and 2 bases at J, with 10 bases between. Here the CDR3 reads CASSPSRENYGYTF. CDR3 DNA: TGTGCCAGCTCACCGAGTCGAGAGAACTATGGCTACACCTTC.

The chain joins TRBV2 to TRBJ1-5; 7 nucleotides agree with TRBD1. In germline, CDR1 is SNHLY, CDR2 FYNNEI. This CDR3 is 13 amino acids long. The junction had 3 bases not matched to a gene; V was cut back by 4 bases and J by 6 bases. CDR3 DNA sequence: TGTGCCAGCAGTGTAGGGGGCGGTCAGCCCCAGCATTTT. Protein product: CASSVGGGQPQHF.